The 22 T cell receptor beta chains given below trace back to one sample, sequenced in a study of blood T cell repertoires in COVID-19. Here immunoSEQ multiplex PCR was the method, and the copy in TCRdb shows in-frame clones only, minus some. This sample has roughly 210,000 clones; over 75% occur once, and the top ten carry 7% to 7.5%. The sequenced material came from PBMCs or T cells enriched from blood (not recorded which). Receptor source: a young man in a cohort exposed to, infected with or recovered from COVID-19 (not recorded which).

Only a few counts were recorded for this clone. This chain links TRBV3-1 (or the pseudogene TRBV3-2) with TRBJ1-2; D not resolved. CDR1 LGHDT and CDR2 YNNKEL come from the germline V gene (reference sequence). The CDR3 has 14 amino acids. V dropped 0 bases and J dropped 3 bases, with 8 bases sitting between them. Here the CDR3 reads CASSQEYSHYGYTF. CDR3 bases: TGTGCCAGCAGCCAAGAGTACTCTCACTATGGCTACACCTTC.

The V gene is TRBV11-3, the J gene TRBJ1-1; a weak D match, TRBD1 (6 bases). The ends were cut back, 5 bases at V and 8 bases at J, with 12 bases in the middle. From germline, CDR1 is SGHNT and CDR2 YENEEA. CDR3 length: 12 residues. The CDR3 DNA is TGTGCCAGCAGCCTAAATCAGGGGGAAGCTTTCTTT. It yields the protein CASSLNQGEAFF.

The rearrangement uses TRBV5-8 and TRBJ2-5; 7 nucleotides line up with TRBD1. CDR3 length: 15 amino acids. The ends lost 3 bases at V and 1 base at J; junction bases unmatched: 6. Germline CDR1 and CDR2: SGHTS and YDEGEE. DNA for the CDR3: TGTGCCAGCAGCTCAGGGACAGCCAGCCAAGAGACCCAGTACTTC. Its protein is CASSSGTASQETQYF.

This clone has just one count. This sequence joins TRBV15 and TRBJ2-2; TRBD2 matches at 10 bases. Germline V CDR1 and CDR2: LNHNV, YYDKDF (reference sequence). The V and J ends lost 0 bases and 7 bases, in that order; junction bases with no gene match: 8. This CDR3 region has 17 residues. The CDR3 DNA sequence: TGTGCCACCAGCAGAGATCGCCTAGCGGGAGACGTCGGGGAGCTGTTTTTT. Translating it yields CATSRDRLAGDVGELFF.

CDR3 sequence reads: CASSLVTGRPLGTEAFF. The CDR3 DNA reads TGTGCCAGCAGCTTAGTCACAGGAAGACCTTTGGGGACTGAAGCTTTCTTT. The rearrangement uses TRBV11-3 and TRBJ1-1; TRBD1 might be the D (5 bases). This CDR3 comprises 17 residues. The V gene's germline CDR1 is SGHNT and CDR2 YENEEA. V was cut by 1 base and J by 5 bases, with 20 bases left in between.

This chain connects TRBV27 to TRBJ1-2; 9 bases are a match to TRBD1. The CDR3 contains 13 residues. Per the germline V gene, CDR1 is MNHEY and CDR2 is SMNVEV (reference sequence). After removal of 7 bases from V and 7 bases from J, the junction contained 7 bases not matched to a gene. In nucleotides, the CDR3 is TGTGCCAGCACCGACAGGGGGTCTCTTGGCTACACCTTC. Translation: CASTDRGSLGYTF.

The J gene is TRBJ1-1, the V gene TRBV15; 9 bases line up with TRBD1. The length of the CDR3 is 15 residues. J lost 2 bases, V lost 3 bases, and 4 bases had no gene match. From germline, CDR1 is LNHNV and CDR2 YYDKDF (reference sequence). The CDR3 DNA reads TGTGCCACCAGCAGGCGGACAGGGGTCAACACTGAAGCTTTCTTT. Its translation is CATSRRTGVNTEAFF.

The gene calls are TRBV27 and TRBJ2-1; 11 bases align to TRBD2. After removal of 5 bases from V and 6 bases from J, the junction contained 3 bases not matched to a gene. In germline, CDR1 is MNHEY, CDR2 SMNVEV (reference sequence). The CDR3 is made up of 14 amino acids. The CDR3 sequence is CASSGLAGGNEQFF. The CDR3 region has the DNA TGTGCCAGCAGTGGGCTAGCGGGAGGCAATGAGCAGTTCTTC.

This clone occurred once. V gene TRBV19 combines with J gene TRBJ1-5; 8 nucleotides match TRBD1. The CDR3 covers 15 residues. J gave up 5 bases and V 5 bases, and 8 bases lay outside the gene matches. Germline lookup yields CDR1 LNHDA and CDR2 SQIVND (reference sequence). The CDR3 spells CASSLLSGGYQPQHF. In DNA form, the CDR3 reads TGTGCCAGTAGTCTGTTATCAGGGGGCTATCAGCCCCAGCATTTT. Full variable domain (rest looked up from reference TRBV19 and TRBJ1-5): DGGITQSPKYLFRKEGQNVTLSCEQNLNHDAMYWYRQDPGQGLRLIYYSQIVNDFQKGDIAEGYSVSREKKESFPLTVTSAQKNPTAFYLCASSLLSGGYQPQHFGDGTRLSIL.

This chain links TRBV3-1 (or the pseudogene TRBV3-2) with TRBJ2-1; 9 bases line up with TRBD2. V was pared by 1 base and J by 1 base, with 5 bases of the junction left unmatched. This CDR3 has 17 residues. Germline V gene lookup returns CDR1 LGHDT and CDR2 YNNKEL (reference sequence). CDR3 DNA sequence: TGTGCCAGCAGCCAAGTCCTAGCGGGACAATCCTACAATGAGCAGTTCTTC. Residues: CASSQVLAGQSYNEQFF.

The chain employs TRBV5-8 and TRBJ2-7; 10 bases are a match to TRBD1. Germline loops: CDR1 SGHTS, CDR2 YDEGEE. The CDR3 consists of 14 residues. Germline trimming cut 4 bases from V and 2 bases from J; bases unmatched to any gene: 3. The CDR3 is CASSRDRGAYEQYF. The CDR3, as DNA: TGTGCCAGCAGCCGGGACAGGGGAGCCTACGAGCAGTACTTC.

This CDR3 reads CASSQTRGNGELFF. CDR3 DNA: TGCGCCAGCAGCCAAACAAGGGGAAACGGGGAGCTGTTTTTT. The J gene is TRBJ2-2, the V gene TRBV4-3; D might be TRBD1 (5 bases). The CDR3 runs to 14 residues. The germline V gene encodes CDR1 LGHNA and CDR2 YSLEER. V gave up 2 bases and J gave up 7 bases, with 11 bases separating them.

The chain links TRBV4-2 to TRBJ2-1, with 9 bases fitting TRBD2. Germline-derived CDR1 and CDR2 are LGHNA and YNFKEQ. This CDR3 contains 17 residues. Unmatched junction bases numbered 8, after V lost 2 bases and J lost 3 bases. Here the CDR3 reads CASSQLAGGPSYNEQFF. The CDR3 nucleotides are TGTGCCAGCAGCCAATTGGCGGGAGGGCCGAGCTACAATGAGCAGTTCTTC.

This sequence joins TRBV19 and TRBJ1-1, with 7 positions matching TRBD1. The ends lost 5 bases at V and 8 bases at J; junction bases unmatched: 14. The CDR3 is 15 amino acids. The germline V gene has CDR1 LNHDA and CDR2 SQIVND (reference sequence). CDR3 residues: CASSPTGTAIEEAFF. CDR3 nucleotides: TGTGCCAGTAGTCCAACCGGGACAGCTATAGAGGAAGCTTTCTTT. The variable domain in full, with the rest retrieved from reference TRBV19 and TRBJ1-1, is DGGITQSPKYLFRKEGQNVTLSCEQNLNHDAMYWYRQDPGQGLRLIYYSQIVNDFQKGDIAEGYSVSREKKESFPLTVTSAQKNPTAFYLCASSPTGTAIEEAFFGQGTRLTVV.

The chain has TRBV5-6 and TRBJ2-7; D perhaps matches TRBD2 (6 bases). This CDR3 contains 15 residues. Deletions cut 2 bases from V and 2 bases from J, with 14 bases between. Germline V lookup: CDR1 SGHDT, CDR2 YYEEEE. Written as DNA, the CDR3 is TGTGCCAGCAGCTTAGGGACTTCGAATCCCTACGAGCAGTACTTC. It yields the protein CASSLGTSNPYEQYF.

CDR3 in amino acids: CASSLGQGAKQYF. The CDR3, as DNA: TGTGCCAGCAGTCTCGGACAGGGGGCAAAGCAGTACTTC. This chain joins TRBV12-3 or TRBV12-4 and TRBJ2-7; 11 bases line up with TRBD1. The CDR3 is made up of 13 amino acids. V shed 5 bases and J 8 bases; nucleotides not matched to a gene: 5.

The gene calls are TRBV2 and TRBJ2-7, with no clear D. The CDR3 extends over 15 amino acids. Germline V CDR1 and CDR2: SNHLY, FYNNEI. With 1 base removed from V and 0 bases from J, the gap between germline ends came to 10 bases. For the CDR3, the DNA is TGTGCCAGCAGTGAAGGCCTATCGAGCTCCTACGAGCAGTACTTC. It is translated as CASSEGLSSSYEQYF.

The chain recombines TRBV7-2 with TRBJ2-2, with 8 bases fitting TRBD1. J was trimmed by 7 bases and V by 5 bases; bases with no gene match: 9. The germline gives CDR1 SGHTA, CDR2 FQGNSA. The CDR3 sequence is 15 residues long. The CDR3 region is CASSGDRGLGGELFF. DNA of the CDR3: TGTGCCAGCAGCGGAGACAGGGGATTAGGCGGGGAGCTGTTTTTT.

V and J are TRBV2 and TRBJ2-1; D not certain. CDR3 size: 10 residues. Germline assignment: CDR1 SNHLY and CDR2 FYNNEI. V was clipped by 4 bases and J by 10 bases, with 5 bases between them. In DNA form, the CDR3 reads TGTGCCAGCAGTGTAGTGGAGCAGTTCTTC. This codes for CASSVVEQFF.

J is TRBJ1-2 and V is TRBV6-2 or TRBV6-3; no reliable D call. The CDR3 sequence is 15 residues long. The V end lost 4 bases, the J end lost 2 bases, and 14 bases lay between the germline ends. Germline V gene data show CDR1 as MNHEY and CDR2 as SVGEGT. This CDR3 is CASSSSGPGNYGYTF. The CDR3 DNA reads TGTGCCAGCAGTTCGTCAGGTCCTGGGAACTATGGCTACACCTTC.

The chain recombines TRBV7-9 with TRBJ2-5, with TRBD1 matching 9 bases. V was clipped by 5 bases and J by 5 bases; unmatched bases: 9. CDR1 and CDR2 from the germline V gene are SEHNR and FQNEAQ (reference sequence). This CDR3 has 15 amino acids. The CDR3 DNA reads TGTGCCAGCAGCCAGGACAGGGGAGAACGGGAGACCCAGTACTTC. Protein: CASSQDRGERETQYF.

This chain joins TRBV18 and TRBJ2-7, with 8 bases lining up with TRBD1. CDR3 length: 16 amino acids. Germline assignment: CDR1 KGHSH and CDR2 LQKENI. V shed 2 bases and J 7 bases; nucleotides not matched to a gene: 13. CDR3 sequence: CASSPTPLDRVGEQYF. In nucleotides, the CDR3 is TGTGCCAGCTCACCAACCCCTCTGGACAGGGTGGGGGAGCAGTACTTC.